A single T cell receptor beta chain is shown here with its context. The data derive from a study of blood T cell repertoires in COVID-19. Looking at the study overall: PBMCs, B-cell-depleted T cells, or T cells provided the cDNA or gDNA that made up the material.

The V gene's germline CDR1 is LNHDA and CDR2 SQIVND (reference sequence). The ends lost 1 base at V and 2 bases at J; junction bases unmatched: 0. The CDR3 loop spans 14 amino acids. In the original workflow: Using reference gene primer amplification, nucleated cell counts were estimated. Assay used: immunoSEQ multiplex PCR; TCRdb lists only in-frame clones, some missing. V and J calls plus clone size are reproduced from that table; the DNA served to infer D and trimming. This table holds tens of thousands of clones, about four fifths found once. The chain is built from TRBV19 and TRBJ2-7; 9 nucleotides line up with TRBD1. Material: peripheral blood. This sequence was found in a woman of 80 years or more with acute or convalescent COVID-19. The CDR3 sequence: CASSIGQGAYEQYF. The DNA of the CDR3 is TGTGCCAGTAGTATAGGACAGGGGGCCTACGAGCAGTACTTC.